The clone carrying this TCR beta chain was picked up many times. These data originate in a study of early T cells in non-severe SARS-CoV-2 infection. Each cDNA molecule carried a unique molecular identifier. From the 5' RACE reads, TCRdb called clonotypes with MiXCR, one entry per CDR3 protein. The table records 25,000 to 30,000 distinct CDR3 sequences, around 4.5% of them present only once. V lost 8 bases and J 1 base, leaving 10 bases between the germline ends. The CDR3 covers 12 residues. Per germline, CDR1 SGHRS and CDR2 YFSETQ. The specimen sequenced was whole blood. This sequence was found in an adult who was a healthcare worker with PCR-confirmed SARS-CoV-2 infection or an uninfected control (not recorded which). This sequence joins TRBV5-1 and TRBJ2-7; TRBD1 or TRBD2 may be the D gene (5 bases each). The chain's CDR3 is CASHGGSYEQYF. CDR3 nucleotides: TGCGCCAGTCATGGGGGATCCTACGAGCAGTACTTC.